The 17 T cell receptor beta chains listed next were all sequenced from one sample in a study of OX40 agonist ivuxolimab in advanced cancers. Data came from immunoSEQ multiplex PCR; TCRdb stores just in-frame clones and leaves some out. In the table there are about 94,000 clones, around 90% of which are singletons. The material sequenced was CD4+ or CD8+ T cells sorted from blood, taken in a trial of the OX40 agonist ivuxolimab. Receptor source: an adult with an advanced solid tumor such as melanoma, head and neck, liver or kidney cancer.

Here the CDR3 DNA reads TGTGCCAGCCTACCGGGCAGACTAGCGGTAGGTCTGGGGAATGAGCAGTTCTTC. Its protein product is CASLPGRLAVGLGNEQFF. The V and J genes are TRBV2 and TRBJ2-1; 9 bases agree with TRBD2. Germline CDR1 is SNHLY and CDR2 is FYNNEI. This CDR3 is built from 18 residues. J gave up 7 bases and V 8 bases, and 21 bases lay outside the gene matches.

The CDR3 nucleotides read TGTGCCAGCACCCTCCTAAACGCGAGGATGGCTTTCTTT. This encodes CASTLLNARMAFF. The chain has TRBV7-2 and TRBJ1-1; D unresolved. Trimming removed 7 bases from V and 11 bases from J, with 20 bases in between. Germline CDR1 and CDR2: SGHTA and FQGNSA. The CDR3 is made up of 13 amino acids.

V usage is TRBV19 and J usage is TRBJ1-5, with 8 positions matching TRBD1. The V gene end was trimmed by 6 bases and the J gene end by 2 bases; junction bases not matched to a gene: 6. In germline, CDR1 is LNHDA, CDR2 SQIVND (reference sequence). The CDR3 is made up of 15 amino acids. The DNA of the CDR3 is TGTGCCAGTAGCCAAGGGGGACAGGGCAATCAGCCCCAGCATTTT. Residues: CASSQGGQGNQPQHF.

The chain combines TRBV7-8 with TRBJ2-7; 7 bases are a match to TRBD1. V gave up 0 bases and J gave up 0 bases; unmatched junction bases: 8. The CDR3 is made up of 17 amino acids. CDR1 SGHVS and CDR2 FQNEAQ come from the germline V gene. CDR3: CASSLARSDRFSYEQYF. DNA of the CDR3: TGTGCCAGCAGCTTAGCCCGTTCGGACAGGTTCTCCTACGAGCAGTACTTC.

The V call is TRBV7-8, the J call TRBJ1-2, with a possible D match to TRBD1 (6 bases). V gave up 2 bases and J gave up 4 bases, with 14 bases separating them. The CDR3 sequence is 15 residues long. Germline V lookup: CDR1 SGHVS, CDR2 FQNEAQ. The CDR3 region has the DNA TGTGCCAGCAGCTTACAAGCGGACAGCCTCTATGGCTACACCTTC. This sequence encodes CASSLQADSLYGYTF. Full variable domain (remainder filled in from reference TRBV7-8 and TRBJ1-2): GAGVSQSPRYKVAKRGQDVALRCDPISGHVSLFWYQQALGQGPEFLTYFQNEAQLDKSGLPSDRFFAERPEGSVSTLKIQRTQQEDSAVYLCASSLQADSLYGYTFGSGTRLTVV.

The chain carries TRBV11-2 and TRBJ2-1; 7 nucleotides line up with TRBD2. Germline CDR1 and CDR2: SGHAT and FQNNGV. J gave up 15 bases and V 5 bases, and 7 bases lay outside the gene matches. CDR3 length equals 11 residues. The CDR3 protein is CASSPRGEVFF. CDR3 in DNA: TGTGCCAGCAGCCCTCGGGGGGAGGTGTTCTTC.

This chain's CDR3 is CAWSGSSYGYTF. The CDR3 DNA sequence: TGTGCCTGGAGCGGGTCCTCCTATGGCTACACCTTC. The chain couples TRBV30 to TRBJ1-2; D gene ambiguous. V shed 3 bases and J shed 4 bases, with 9 bases lying between them. Germline V gene lookup returns CDR1 GTSNPN and CDR2 SVGIG (reference sequence). The CDR3 is 12 residues long. Full variable domain (rest looked up from reference TRBV30 and TRBJ1-2): SQTIHQWPATLVQPVGSPLSLECTVEGTSNPNLYWYRQAAGRGLQLLFYSVGIGQISSEVPQNLSASRPQDRQFILSSKKLLLSDSGFYLCAWSGSSYGYTFGSGTRLTVV.

The chain has TRBV6-5 and TRBJ2-1, with D unclear. The ends were cut back, 6 bases at V and 6 bases at J, with 21 bases in the middle. Germline V gene lookup returns CDR1 MNHEY and CDR2 SVGAGI. The CDR3 loop spans 16 amino acids. The CDR3 region is CASRYAPKVVSNEQFF. CDR3 nucleotide sequence: TGTGCCAGCAGATACGCCCCAAAGGTTGTATCCAATGAGCAGTTCTTC.

This chain uses TRBV30 with TRBJ1-3; maybe TRBD1 (5 bases). CDR3 size: 15 residues. Trimming left V 0 bases short and J 4 bases short, with 13 bases between. Germline loops: CDR1 GTSNPN, CDR2 SVGIG (reference sequence). In nucleotides, the CDR3 is TGTGCCTGGAGTGTACGGGCGACAGTCGGAAACACCATATATTTT. Protein: CAWSVRATVGNTIYF.

This chain connects TRBV6-5 to TRBJ2-3; D is unresolved. CDR1 and CDR2 from the germline V gene are MNHEY and SVGAGI. The V end was cut by 0 bases, the J end by 5 bases, with 12 bases between. This CDR3 contains 15 residues. Here the CDR3 reads CASSYSDPPGDTQYF. CDR3 DNA: TGTGCCAGCAGTTACTCGGATCCGCCAGGAGATACGCAGTATTTT.

V is TRBV7-3 and J is TRBJ2-1; weak D call: TRBD2 (6 bases). V was trimmed by 5 bases and J by 5 bases, leaving 10 bases between them. The CDR3 loop spans 13 amino acids. Germline assignment: CDR1 SGHTA and CDR2 FQGTGA. CDR3 DNA: TGTGCCAGCAGCGCGGGACCAGACAATGAGCAGTTCTTC. This translates into CASSAGPDNEQFF.

The rearrangement links TRBV18 to TRBJ2-7, with D possibly TRBD2 on 5 matching bases. This CDR3 is built from 13 residues. Looked up from germline, CDR1 is KGHSH and CDR2 is LQKENI. V was pared by 3 bases and J by 3 bases, with 9 bases between. CDR3 sequence reads: CASSPRRGYEQYF. The CDR3 region has the DNA TGTGCCAGCTCACCCCGCCGGGGCTACGAGCAGTACTTC.

V and J are TRBV27 and TRBJ2-5, with a tentative D call TRBD1 (6 bases). The V gene's germline CDR1 is MNHEY and CDR2 SMNVEV (reference sequence). Trimming stripped 6 bases from V and 5 bases from J, with 13 bases between. The CDR3 consists of 13 residues. DNA for the CDR3: TGTGCCAGCAGCTATGGACAGAGCGAGACCCAGTACTTC. As protein: CASSYGQSETQYF.

The chain uses TRBV19 and TRBJ2-3, with 7 positions matching TRBD1. Losses at the gene ends were 0 bases for V and 3 bases for J; bases not matched to a gene: 3. This CDR3 region has 15 residues. Germline V CDR1 and CDR2: LNHDA, SQIVND (reference sequence). CDR3 coding DNA: TGTGCCAGTAGTATAGAAGGGGGCAGGACAGATACGCAGTATTTT. Translation gives CASSIEGGRTDTQYF. Based on the CDR3 plus reference TRBV19 and TRBJ2-3, the full variable domain is DGGITQSPKYLFRKEGQNVTLSCEQNLNHDAMYWYRQDPGQGLRLIYYSQIVNDFQKGDIAEGYSVSREKKESFPLTVTSAQKNPTAFYLCASSIEGGRTDTQYFGPGTRLTVL.

Remarks on this clone: At one boundary the junction diverges from the germline segment, which might be a read error. The rearrangement uses TRBV7-7 and TRBJ2-5, with 9 nucleotides matching TRBD1. The CDR3 loop spans 14 amino acids. Germline CDR1 is SSHAT and CDR2 is FNYEAQ (reference sequence). The CDR3 is CASSSDRGTETQYF. The CDR3 DNA follows: TGTGCTAGCAGCTCCGACAGGGGGACGGAGACCCAGTACTTC.

The V call is TRBV5-6, the J call TRBJ1-2; tentative D call: TRBD1 (5 bases). The CDR3 is 14 residues long. V was trimmed by 0 bases and J by 6 bases, leaving 12 bases between them. Germline CDR1 is SGHDT and CDR2 is YYEEEE. CDR3 residues: CASSLERRGHGYTF. CDR3 DNA sequence: TGTGCCAGCAGCTTGGAAAGGAGGGGACATGGCTACACCTTC.

V usage is TRBV6-6 and J usage is TRBJ2-7; D possibly corresponds to TRBD1 (5 bases). V was cut by 2 bases and J by 0 bases, with 8 bases left in between. Germline V gene sequence: CDR1 MNHNY, CDR2 SVGAGI (reference sequence). The CDR3 is 14 amino acids. CDR3 region: CASSYGANSYEQYF. The CDR3 region has the DNA TGTGCCAGCAGTTACGGGGCGAACTCCTACGAGCAGTACTTC.